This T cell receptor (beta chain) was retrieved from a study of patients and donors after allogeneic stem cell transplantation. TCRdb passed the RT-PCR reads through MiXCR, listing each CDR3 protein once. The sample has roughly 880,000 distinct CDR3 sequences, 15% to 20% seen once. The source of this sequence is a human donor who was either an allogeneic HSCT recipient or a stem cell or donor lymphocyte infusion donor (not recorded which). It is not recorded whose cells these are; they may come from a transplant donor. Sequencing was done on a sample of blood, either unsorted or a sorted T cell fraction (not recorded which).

CDR3 DNA sequence: TGCAGTGCTAGAGACCCCTCCCCTCTAGCGGGGCCCACAGATACGCAGTATTTT. Its translation is CSARDPSPLAGPTDTQYF. The chain links TRBV20-1 to TRBJ2-3; 9 nucleotides match TRBD2. Germline V gene lookup returns CDR1 DFQATT and CDR2 SNEGSKA (reference sequence). This CDR3 spans 18 amino acids. J lost 2 bases, V lost 0 bases, and 12 bases had no gene match.